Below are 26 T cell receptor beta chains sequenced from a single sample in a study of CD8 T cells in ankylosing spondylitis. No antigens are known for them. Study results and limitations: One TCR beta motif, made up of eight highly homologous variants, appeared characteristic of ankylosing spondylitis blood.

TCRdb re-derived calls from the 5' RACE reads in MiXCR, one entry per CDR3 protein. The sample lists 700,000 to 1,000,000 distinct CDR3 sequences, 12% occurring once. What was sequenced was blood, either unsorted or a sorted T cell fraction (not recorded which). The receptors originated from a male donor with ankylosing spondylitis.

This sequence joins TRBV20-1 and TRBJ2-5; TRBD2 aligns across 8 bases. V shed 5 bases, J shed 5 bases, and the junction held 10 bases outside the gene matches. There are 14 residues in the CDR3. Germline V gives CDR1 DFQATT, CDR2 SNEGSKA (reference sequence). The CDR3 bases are TGCAGTGCTGGAATAAGCGGGAGTATGGAGACCCAGTACTTC. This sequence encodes CSAGISGSMETQYF.

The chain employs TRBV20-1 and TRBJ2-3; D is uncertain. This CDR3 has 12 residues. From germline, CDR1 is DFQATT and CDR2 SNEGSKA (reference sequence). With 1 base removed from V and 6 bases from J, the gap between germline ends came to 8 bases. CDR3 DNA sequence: TGCAGTGCTAGAGCCCAGGCGGATACGCAGTATTTT. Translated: CSARAQADTQYF.

The CDR3 is CASSFRSLNTGELFF. The DNA of the CDR3 is TGTGCCAGCAGCTTCCGCAGCCTGAACACCGGGGAGCTGTTTTTT. The V and J genes are TRBV5-6 and TRBJ2-2; no clear D. Germline V gene sequence: CDR1 SGHDT, CDR2 YYEEEE. The CDR3 length is 15 residues. V was pared by 2 bases and J by 1 base, with 9 bases between.

CDR3 amino acids: CAISAGTEAYEQYF. The DNA of the CDR3 is TGTGCCATCAGTGCCGGGACAGAAGCCTACGAGCAGTACTTC. This sequence joins TRBV10-3 and TRBJ2-7, with 7 positions matching TRBD1. The CDR3 sequence is 14 residues long. In germline, CDR1 is ENHRY, CDR2 SYGVKD. V was clipped by 4 bases and J by 2 bases; unmatched bases: 5.

The CDR3 loop is CSAGRGRVDTEAFF. CDR3 DNA: TGCAGTGCGGGACGCGGGAGGGTCGACACTGAAGCTTTCTTT. This chain connects TRBV20-1 to TRBJ1-1; tentative D call: TRBD1 (5 bases). The CDR3 is made up of 14 amino acids. The V and J ends lost 6 bases and 3 bases respectively, with 17 bases between them. Germline V lookup: CDR1 DFQATT, CDR2 SNEGSKA (reference sequence).

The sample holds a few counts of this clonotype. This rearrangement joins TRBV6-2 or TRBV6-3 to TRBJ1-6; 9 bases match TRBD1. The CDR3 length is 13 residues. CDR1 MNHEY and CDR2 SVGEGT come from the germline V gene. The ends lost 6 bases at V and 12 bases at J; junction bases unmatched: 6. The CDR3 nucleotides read TGTGCCAGCAGAGATACAGGGGGCCTACCCCTCCACTTT. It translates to CASRDTGGLPLHF.

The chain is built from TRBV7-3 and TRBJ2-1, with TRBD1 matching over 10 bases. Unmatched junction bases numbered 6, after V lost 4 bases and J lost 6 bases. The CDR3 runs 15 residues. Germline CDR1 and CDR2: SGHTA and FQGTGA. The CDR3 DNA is TGTGCCAGCAGCTCCGGGACAGGGGACTCCAATGAGCAGTTCTTC. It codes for CASSSGTGDSNEQFF.

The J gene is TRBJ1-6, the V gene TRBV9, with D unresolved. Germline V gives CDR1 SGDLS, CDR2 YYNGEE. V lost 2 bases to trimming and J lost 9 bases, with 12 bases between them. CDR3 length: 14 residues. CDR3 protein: CASSVRPDASPLHF. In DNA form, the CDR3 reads TGTGCCAGCAGCGTTCGGCCCGACGCTTCACCCCTCCACTTT. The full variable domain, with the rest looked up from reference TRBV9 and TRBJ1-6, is DSGVTQTPKHLITATGQRVTLRCSPRSGDLSVYWYQQSLDQGLQFLIQYYNGEERAKGNILERFSAQQFPDLHSELNLSSLELGDSALYFCASSVRPDASPLHFGNGTRLTVT.

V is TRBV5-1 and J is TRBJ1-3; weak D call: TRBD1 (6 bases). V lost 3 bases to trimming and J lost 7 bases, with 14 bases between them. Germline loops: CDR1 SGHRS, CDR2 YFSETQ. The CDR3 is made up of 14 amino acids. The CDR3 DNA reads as TGCGCCAGCAGCTGGGGGCCTCAGGGGAACACCATATATTTT. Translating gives CASSWGPQGNTIYF.

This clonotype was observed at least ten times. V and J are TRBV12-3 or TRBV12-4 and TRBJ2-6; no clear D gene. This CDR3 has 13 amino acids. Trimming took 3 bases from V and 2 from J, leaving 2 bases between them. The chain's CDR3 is CASSFAGANVLTF. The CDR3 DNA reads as TGTGCCAGCAGTTTTGCTGGGGCCAACGTCCTGACTTTC.

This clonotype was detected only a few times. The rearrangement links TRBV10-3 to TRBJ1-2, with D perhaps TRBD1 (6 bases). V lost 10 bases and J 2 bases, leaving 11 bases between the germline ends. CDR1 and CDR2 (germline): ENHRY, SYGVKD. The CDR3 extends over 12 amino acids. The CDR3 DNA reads TGTGCCACGGGGGCTCTCAACTATGGCTACACCTTC. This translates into CATGALNYGYTF.

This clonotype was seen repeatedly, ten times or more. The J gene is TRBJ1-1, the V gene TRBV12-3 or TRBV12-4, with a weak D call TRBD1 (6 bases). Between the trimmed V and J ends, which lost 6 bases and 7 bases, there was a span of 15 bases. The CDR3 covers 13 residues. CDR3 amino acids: CASRFSTTGEAFF. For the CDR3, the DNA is TGTGCCAGCAGGTTCTCGACGACAGGTGAAGCTTTCTTT.

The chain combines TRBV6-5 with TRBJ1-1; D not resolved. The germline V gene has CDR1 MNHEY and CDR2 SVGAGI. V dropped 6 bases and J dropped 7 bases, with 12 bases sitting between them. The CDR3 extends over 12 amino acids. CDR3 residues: CASRARVGEAFF. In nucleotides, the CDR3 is TGTGCCAGCAGAGCCCGGGTAGGTGAAGCTTTCTTT.

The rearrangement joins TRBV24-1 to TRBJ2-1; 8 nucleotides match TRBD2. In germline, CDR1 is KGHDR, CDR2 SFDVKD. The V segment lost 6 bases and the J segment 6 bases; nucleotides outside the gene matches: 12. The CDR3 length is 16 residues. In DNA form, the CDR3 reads TGTGCCACCAGTAACACTCGGGGGGGCAACTTCAATGAGCAGTTCTTC. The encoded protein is CATSNTRGGNFNEQFF.

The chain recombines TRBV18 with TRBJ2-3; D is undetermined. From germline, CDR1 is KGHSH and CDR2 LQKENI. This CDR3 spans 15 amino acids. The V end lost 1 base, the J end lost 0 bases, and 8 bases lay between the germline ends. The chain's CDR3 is CASSPRQESTDTQYF. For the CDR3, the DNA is TGTGCCAGCTCACCACGGCAGGAGAGCACAGATACGCAGTATTTT.

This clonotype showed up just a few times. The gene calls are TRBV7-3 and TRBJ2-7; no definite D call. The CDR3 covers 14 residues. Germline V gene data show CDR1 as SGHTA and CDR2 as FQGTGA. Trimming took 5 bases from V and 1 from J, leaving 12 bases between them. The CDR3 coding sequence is TGTGCCAGCAGCATTGGACCGGAGTCCTACGAGCAGTACTTC. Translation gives CASSIGPESYEQYF.

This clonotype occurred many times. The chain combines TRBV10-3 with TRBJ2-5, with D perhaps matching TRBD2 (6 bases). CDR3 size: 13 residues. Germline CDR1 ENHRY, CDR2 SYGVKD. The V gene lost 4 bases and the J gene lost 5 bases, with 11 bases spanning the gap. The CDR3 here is CAISGQEGETQYF. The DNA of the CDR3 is TGTGCCATCAGTGGGCAGGAGGGGGAGACCCAGTACTTC.

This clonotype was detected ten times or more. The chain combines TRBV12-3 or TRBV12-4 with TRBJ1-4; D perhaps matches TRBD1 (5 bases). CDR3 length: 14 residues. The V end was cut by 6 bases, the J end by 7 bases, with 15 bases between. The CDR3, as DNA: TGTGCCAGCAGCTTGACTGGGAGGGGTGAAAAACTGTTTTTT. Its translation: CASSLTGRGEKLFF.

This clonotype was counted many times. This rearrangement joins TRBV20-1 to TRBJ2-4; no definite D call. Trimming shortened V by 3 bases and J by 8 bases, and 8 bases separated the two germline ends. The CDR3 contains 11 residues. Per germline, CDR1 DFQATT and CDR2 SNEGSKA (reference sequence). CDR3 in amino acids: CSASRVDIQYF. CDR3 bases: TGCAGTGCTAGCCGGGTGGACATTCAGTACTTC.

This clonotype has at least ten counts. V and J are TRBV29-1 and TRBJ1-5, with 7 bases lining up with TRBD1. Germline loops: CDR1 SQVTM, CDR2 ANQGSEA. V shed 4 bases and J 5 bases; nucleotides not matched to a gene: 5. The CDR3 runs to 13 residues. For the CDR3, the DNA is TGCAGCGTTGGACAGGGAGTAGATCAGCCCCAGCATTTT. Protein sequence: CSVGQGVDQPQHF. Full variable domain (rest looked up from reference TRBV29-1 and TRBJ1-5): SAVISQKPSRDICQRGTSLTIQCQVDSQVTMMFWYRQQPGQSLTLIATANQGSEATYESGFVIDKFPISRPNLTFSTLTVSNMSPEDSSIYLCSVGQGVDQPQHFGDGTRLSIL.

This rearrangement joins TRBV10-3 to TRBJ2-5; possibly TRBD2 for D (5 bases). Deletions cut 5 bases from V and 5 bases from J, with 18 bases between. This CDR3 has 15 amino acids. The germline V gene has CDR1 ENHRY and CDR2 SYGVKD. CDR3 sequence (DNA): TGTGCCATCAGTCCCTTGACCGGCGGGCGGGAGACCCAGTACTTC. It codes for CAISPLTGGRETQYF.

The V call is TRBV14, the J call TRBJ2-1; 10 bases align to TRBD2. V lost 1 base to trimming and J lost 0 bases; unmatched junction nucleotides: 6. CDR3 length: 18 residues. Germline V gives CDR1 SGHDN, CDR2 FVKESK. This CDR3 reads CASSQARSGGSSYNEQFF. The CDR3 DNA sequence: TGTGCCAGCAGCCAAGCACGTAGCGGGGGGAGCTCCTACAATGAGCAGTTCTTC.

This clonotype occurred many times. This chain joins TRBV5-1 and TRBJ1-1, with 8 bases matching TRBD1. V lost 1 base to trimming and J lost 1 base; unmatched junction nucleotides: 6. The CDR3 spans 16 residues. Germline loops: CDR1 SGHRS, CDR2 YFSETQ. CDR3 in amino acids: CASSLLGQGTNTEAFF. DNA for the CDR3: TGCGCCAGCAGCTTGTTAGGACAGGGAACGAACACTGAAGCTTTCTTT.

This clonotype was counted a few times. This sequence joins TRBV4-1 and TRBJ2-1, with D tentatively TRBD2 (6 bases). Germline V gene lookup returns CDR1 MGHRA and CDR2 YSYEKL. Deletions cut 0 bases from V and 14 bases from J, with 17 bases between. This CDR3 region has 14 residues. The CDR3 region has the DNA TGCGCCAGCAGCCAAGACGGGATGGCGGGGCCCGAGTTCTTC. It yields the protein CASSQDGMAGPEFF.

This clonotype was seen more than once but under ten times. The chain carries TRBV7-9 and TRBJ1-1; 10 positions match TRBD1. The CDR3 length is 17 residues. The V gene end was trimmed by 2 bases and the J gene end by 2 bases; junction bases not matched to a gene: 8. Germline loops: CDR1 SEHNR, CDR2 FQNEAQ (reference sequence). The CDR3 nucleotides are TGTGCCAGCAGCTTATATGGGACAGGGGTTGCAAACACTGAAGCTTTCTTT. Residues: CASSLYGTGVANTEAFF.

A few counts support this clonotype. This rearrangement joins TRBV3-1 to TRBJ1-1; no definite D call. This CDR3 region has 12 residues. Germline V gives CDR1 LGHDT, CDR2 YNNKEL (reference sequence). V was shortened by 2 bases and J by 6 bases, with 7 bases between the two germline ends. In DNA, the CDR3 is TGTGCCAGCAGCCAACACTCGGCTGAAGCTTTCTTT. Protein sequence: CASSQHSAEAFF.